Given below is one T cell receptor (beta chain) in context. Everyone who took part was roughly 18 to 95 years old, and they came from 24 US areas. The sample belongs to a study of blood T cell repertoires in COVID-19. Study summary: Samples of COVID-19 (acute and convalescent) were obtained from the United States, Italy and Spain. T cells, B-cell-depleted T cells, or PBMCs supplied cDNA or gDNA.

Original processing notes: The authors estimated nucleated cell counts from reference gene primer amplification. Some clones are missing from TCRdb's copy, which holds only in-frame ones; the method was immunoSEQ multiplex PCR. D and trimming were read from the DNA, whereas the V and J calls and clone size are those reported in that table. Of 300,000 to 350,000 clones in the sample, about 86% were seen once. The CDR3 extends over 14 amino acids. Germline values: CDR1 LNHDA, CDR2 SQIVND (reference sequence). V dropped 6 bases and J dropped 5; count of bases not matched to a gene: 6. The TCR was taken from a woman aged 40 to 49 with acute COVID-19. Sequencing was performed on PBMCs or T cells enriched from blood (not recorded which). The rearrangement links TRBV19 to TRBJ2-5; 10 nucleotides match TRBD1. The CDR3 is CASSRDRGGETQYF. Here the CDR3 DNA reads TGTGCCAGTAGCCGGGACAGGGGAGGGGAGACCCAGTACTTC.